This TCR beta chain comes out of a study of neoadjuvant nivolumab and ipilimumab in lung cancer. The length of the CDR3 is 13 residues. The trim removed 5 bases at V and 9 bases at J, leaving 7 bases unmatched. Germline V gene sequence: CDR1 SQVTM, CDR2 ANQGSEA. Only in-frame clones appear in the TCRdb table, and some are missing; sequencing was by immunoSEQ multiplex PCR. The sample has about 7,700 clones, under 90% seen once. This rearrangement joins TRBV29-1 to TRBJ2-1; 10 nucleotides agree with TRBD2. This TCR derives from an adult with non-small cell lung cancer. Some clones in this sample may be carry-over from other donors' samples. The sequencing here drew on tumor tissue, taken after neoadjuvant nivolumab, alone or with ipilimumab, at or shortly before surgery. The CDR3 protein is CSVYAGTSVEQFF. CDR3 in DNA: TGCAGCGTTTACGCCGGGACTAGCGTTGAGCAGTTCTTC.